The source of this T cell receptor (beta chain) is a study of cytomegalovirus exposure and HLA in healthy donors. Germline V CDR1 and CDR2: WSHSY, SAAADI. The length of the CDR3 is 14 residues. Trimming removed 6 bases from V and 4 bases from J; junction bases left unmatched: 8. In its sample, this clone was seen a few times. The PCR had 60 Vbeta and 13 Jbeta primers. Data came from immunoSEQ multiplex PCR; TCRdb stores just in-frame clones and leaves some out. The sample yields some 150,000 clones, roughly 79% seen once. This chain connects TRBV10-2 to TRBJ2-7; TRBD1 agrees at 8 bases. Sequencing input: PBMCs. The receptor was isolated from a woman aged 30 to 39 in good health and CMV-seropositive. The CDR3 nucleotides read TGCGCCAGCAGCGGGTCCGGGACAGGTTACGAGCAGTACTTC. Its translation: CASSGSGTGYEQYF.